A single sample is the source of the 5 T cell receptor beta chains below, sequenced in a study of T cell repertoires in cytomegalovirus infection. TCRdb called the reads again in MiXCR, with one record for every CDR3 protein. In the table there are more than 400,000 distinct CDR3 sequences, more than 25% of which are singletons. Sequenced input: PBMCs. Source of these receptors: a human donor in good health (CMV status not recorded). Some clones in this sample may be carry-over from other donors' samples.

This chain links TRBV7-9 with TRBJ1-2; TRBD1 matches at 7 bases. With V trimmed by 5 bases and J by 2 bases, 11 bases remained unmatched. Germline V lookup: CDR1 SEHNR, CDR2 FQNEAQ (reference sequence). CDR3 length: 16 amino acids. The CDR3 coding sequence is TGTGCCAGCAGCCTGGGGGGTGACAGGGTAAACTATGGCTACACCTTC. This codes for CASSLGGDRVNYGYTF.

The table lists this clonotype with many counts. V and J are TRBV28 and TRBJ2-1; D is unresolved. V was trimmed by 1 base and J by 4 bases, leaving 5 bases between them. This CDR3 is built from 13 residues. The germline gives CDR1 MDHEN, CDR2 SYDVKM. Here the CDR3 DNA reads TGTGCCAGCAGTTTATCCAGATACAATGAGCAGTTCTTC. It specifies CASSLSRYNEQFF.

In its sample, this clonotype was seen a few times. The rearrangement links TRBV6-5 to TRBJ2-7; 10 positions match TRBD2. The CDR3 extends over 18 amino acids. V lost 0 bases and J lost 6; bases outside the gene matches: 14. Germline assignment: CDR1 MNHEY and CDR2 SVGAGI. CDR3 sequence (DNA): TGTGCCAGCAGTTACTCTAGCTCGGCTAGCGGGAGCTTCCTCGAGCAGTACTTC. Protein: CASSYSSSASGSFLEQYF.

The gene calls are TRBV6-2 or TRBV6-3 and TRBJ1-1, with TRBD1 matching over 8 bases. Germline V gene lookup returns CDR1 MNHEY and CDR2 SVGEGT. This CDR3 region has 16 residues. J lost 0 bases, V lost 2 bases, and 5 bases had no gene match. The CDR3: CASSYPTGAMNTEAFF. CDR3 coding DNA: TGTGCCAGCAGTTACCCGACAGGGGCAATGAACACTGAAGCTTTCTTT.

This clonotype was picked up a small number of times. V gene TRBV14 combines with J gene TRBJ1-4; 7 bases fit TRBD1. After removal of 4 bases from V and 10 bases from J, the junction contained 6 bases not matched to a gene. The CDR3 sequence is 13 residues long. CDR1 and CDR2 from the germline V gene are SGHDN and FVKESK. CDR3: CASSLAGGTKLFF. As DNA, the CDR3 is TGTGCCAGCAGCCTTGCAGGGGGGACAAAACTGTTTTTT.